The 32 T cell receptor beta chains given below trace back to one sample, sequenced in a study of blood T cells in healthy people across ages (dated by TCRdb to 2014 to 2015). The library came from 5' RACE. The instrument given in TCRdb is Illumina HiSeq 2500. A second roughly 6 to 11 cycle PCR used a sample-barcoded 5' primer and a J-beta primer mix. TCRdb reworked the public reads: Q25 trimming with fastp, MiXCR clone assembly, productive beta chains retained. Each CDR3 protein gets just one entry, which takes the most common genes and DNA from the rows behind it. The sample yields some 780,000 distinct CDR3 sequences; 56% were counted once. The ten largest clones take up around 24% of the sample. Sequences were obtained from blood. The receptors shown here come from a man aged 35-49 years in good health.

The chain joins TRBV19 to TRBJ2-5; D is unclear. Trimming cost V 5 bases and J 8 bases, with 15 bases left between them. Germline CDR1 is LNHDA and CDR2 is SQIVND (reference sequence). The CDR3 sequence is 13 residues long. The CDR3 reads CASSWGSAETQYF. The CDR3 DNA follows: TGTGCCAGTAGTTGGGGATCAGCTGAAACCCAGTACTTC.

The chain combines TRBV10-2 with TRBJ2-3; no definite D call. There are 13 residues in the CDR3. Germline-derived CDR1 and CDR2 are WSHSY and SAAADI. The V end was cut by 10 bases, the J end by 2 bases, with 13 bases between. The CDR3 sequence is CANSEGLTDTQYF. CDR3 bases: TGCGCCAACTCAGAAGGCCTCACAGATACGCAGTATTTT.

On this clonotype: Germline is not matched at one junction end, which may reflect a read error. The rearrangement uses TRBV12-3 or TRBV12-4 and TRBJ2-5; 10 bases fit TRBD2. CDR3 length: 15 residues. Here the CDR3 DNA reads TGTCCCAGCGGACACGCGGGACTAGCGAGCGAGACCCAGTACTTC. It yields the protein CPSGHAGLASETQYF.

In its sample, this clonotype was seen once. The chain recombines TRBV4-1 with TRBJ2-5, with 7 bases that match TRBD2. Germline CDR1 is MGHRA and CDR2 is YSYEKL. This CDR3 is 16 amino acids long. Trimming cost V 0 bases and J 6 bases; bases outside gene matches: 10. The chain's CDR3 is CASSQDGGGHLKTQYF. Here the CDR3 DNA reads TGCGCCAGCAGCCAAGATGGGGGGGGTCATCTGAAGACCCAGTACTTC.

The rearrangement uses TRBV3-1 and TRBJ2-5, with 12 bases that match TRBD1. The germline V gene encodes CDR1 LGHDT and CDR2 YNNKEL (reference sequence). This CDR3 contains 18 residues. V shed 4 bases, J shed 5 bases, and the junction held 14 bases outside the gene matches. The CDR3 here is CASSRYLSGTGGRETQYF. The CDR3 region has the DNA TGTGCCAGCAGCCGCTATCTGTCCGGGACAGGGGGCCGGGAGACCCAGTACTTC.

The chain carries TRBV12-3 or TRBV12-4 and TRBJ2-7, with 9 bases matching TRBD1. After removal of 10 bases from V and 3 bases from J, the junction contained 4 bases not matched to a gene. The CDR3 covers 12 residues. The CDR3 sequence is CATGGQGYEQYF. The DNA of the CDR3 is TGTGCCACTGGGGGACAGGGCTACGAGCAGTACTTC.

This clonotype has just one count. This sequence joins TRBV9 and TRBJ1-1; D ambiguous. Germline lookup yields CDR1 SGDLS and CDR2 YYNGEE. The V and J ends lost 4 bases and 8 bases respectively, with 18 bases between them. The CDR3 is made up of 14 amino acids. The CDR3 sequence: CASSSPNRGGEAFF. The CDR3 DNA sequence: TGTGCCAGCAGCTCCCCAAATCGGGGAGGGGAAGCTTTCTTT.

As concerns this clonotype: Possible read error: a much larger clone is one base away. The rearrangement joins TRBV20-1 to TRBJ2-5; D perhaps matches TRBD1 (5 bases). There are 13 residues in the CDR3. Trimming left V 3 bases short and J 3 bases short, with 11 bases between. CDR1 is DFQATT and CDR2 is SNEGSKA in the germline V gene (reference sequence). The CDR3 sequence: CSASRQGKETQYF. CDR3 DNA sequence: TGCAGTGCTAGTCGGCAGGGTAAAGAGACCCAGTACTTC.

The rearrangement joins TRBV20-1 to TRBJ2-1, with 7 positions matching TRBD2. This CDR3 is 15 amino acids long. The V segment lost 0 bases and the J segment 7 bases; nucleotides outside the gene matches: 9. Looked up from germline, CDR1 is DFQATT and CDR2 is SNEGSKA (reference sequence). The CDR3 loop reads CSARDRVSSGNEQFF. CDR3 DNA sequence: TGCAGTGCTAGAGATAGGGTTTCTAGCGGAAATGAGCAGTTCTTC.

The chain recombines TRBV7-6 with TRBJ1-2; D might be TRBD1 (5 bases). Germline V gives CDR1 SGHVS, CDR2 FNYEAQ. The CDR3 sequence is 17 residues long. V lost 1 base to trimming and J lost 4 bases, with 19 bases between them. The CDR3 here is CASSLGGRQGVSYGYTF. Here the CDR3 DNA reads TGTGCCAGCAGCTTAGGAGGCCGGCAGGGCGTCAGCTATGGCTACACCTTC.

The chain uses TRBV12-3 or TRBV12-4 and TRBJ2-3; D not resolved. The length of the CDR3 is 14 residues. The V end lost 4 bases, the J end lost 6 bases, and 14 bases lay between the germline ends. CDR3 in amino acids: CASSYVPVEDTQYF. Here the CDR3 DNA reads TGTGCCAGCAGTTACGTCCCAGTCGAGGATACGCAGTATTTT.

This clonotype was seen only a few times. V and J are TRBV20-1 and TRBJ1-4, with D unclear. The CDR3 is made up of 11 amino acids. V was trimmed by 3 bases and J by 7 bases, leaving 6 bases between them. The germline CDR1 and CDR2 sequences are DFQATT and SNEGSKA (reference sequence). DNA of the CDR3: TGCAGTGCTAGCATGGTTGAAAAACTGTTTTTT. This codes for CSASMVEKLFF.

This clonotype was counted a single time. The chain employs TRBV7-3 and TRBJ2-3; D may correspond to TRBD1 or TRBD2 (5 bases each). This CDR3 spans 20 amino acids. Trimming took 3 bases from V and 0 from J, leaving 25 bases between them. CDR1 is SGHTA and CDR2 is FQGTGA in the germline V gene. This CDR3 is CASSLGERLGFWNSTDTQYF. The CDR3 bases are TGTGCCAGCAGCTTGGGGGAGCGGCTTGGGTTCTGGAATAGCACAGATACGCAGTATTTT.

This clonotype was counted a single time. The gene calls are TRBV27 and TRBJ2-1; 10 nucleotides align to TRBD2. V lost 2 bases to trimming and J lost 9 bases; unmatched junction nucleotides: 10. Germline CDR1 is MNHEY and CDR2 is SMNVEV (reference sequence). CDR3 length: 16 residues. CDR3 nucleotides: TGTGCCAGCAGTTTAAGGCTAGCGGGGGCGCGTGGTGAGCAGTTCTTC. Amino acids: CASSLRLAGARGEQFF.

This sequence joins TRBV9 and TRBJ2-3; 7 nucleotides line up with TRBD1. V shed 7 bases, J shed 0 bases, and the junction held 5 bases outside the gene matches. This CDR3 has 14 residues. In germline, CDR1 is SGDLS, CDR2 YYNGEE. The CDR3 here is CASGSRGSTDTQYF. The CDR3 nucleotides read TGTGCCAGCGGGTCCAGGGGGAGCACAGATACGCAGTATTTT.

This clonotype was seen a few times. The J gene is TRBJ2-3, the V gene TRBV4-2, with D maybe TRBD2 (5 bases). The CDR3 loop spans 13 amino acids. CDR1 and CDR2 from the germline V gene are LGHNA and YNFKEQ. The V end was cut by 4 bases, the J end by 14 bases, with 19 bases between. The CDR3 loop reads CASSPAATVRAYF. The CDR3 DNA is TGTGCCAGCAGCCCAGCGGCGACCGTTCGTGCGTATTTT.

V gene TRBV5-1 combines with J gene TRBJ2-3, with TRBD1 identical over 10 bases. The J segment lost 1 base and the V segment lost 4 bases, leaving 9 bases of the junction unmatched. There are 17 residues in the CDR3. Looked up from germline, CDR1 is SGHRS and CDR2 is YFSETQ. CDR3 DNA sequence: TGCGCCAGCAGCAGGGGGACAGGGGCGGAGGGCACAGATACGCAGTATTTT. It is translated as CASSRGTGAEGTDTQYF.

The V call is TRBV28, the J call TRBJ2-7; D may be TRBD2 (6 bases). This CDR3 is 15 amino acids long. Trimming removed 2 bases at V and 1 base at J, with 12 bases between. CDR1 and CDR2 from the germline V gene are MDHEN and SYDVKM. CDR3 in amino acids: CASSLLGTGSYEQYF. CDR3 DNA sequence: TGTGCCAGCAGTTTACTAGGGACTGGATCCTACGAGCAGTACTTC.

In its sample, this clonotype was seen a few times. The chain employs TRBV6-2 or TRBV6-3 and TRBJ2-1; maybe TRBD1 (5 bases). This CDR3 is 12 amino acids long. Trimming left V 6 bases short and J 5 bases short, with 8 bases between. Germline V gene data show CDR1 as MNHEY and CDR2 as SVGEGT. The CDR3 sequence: CASRRQNNEQFF. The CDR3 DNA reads TGTGCCAGCAGAAGACAGAACAATGAGCAGTTCTTC.

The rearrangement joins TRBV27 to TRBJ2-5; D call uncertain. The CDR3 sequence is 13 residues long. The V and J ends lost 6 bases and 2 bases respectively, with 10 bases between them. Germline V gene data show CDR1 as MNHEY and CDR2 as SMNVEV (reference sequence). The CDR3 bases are TGTGCCAGCAGAAGGAGCGATCAAGAGACCCAGTACTTC. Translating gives CASRRSDQETQYF.

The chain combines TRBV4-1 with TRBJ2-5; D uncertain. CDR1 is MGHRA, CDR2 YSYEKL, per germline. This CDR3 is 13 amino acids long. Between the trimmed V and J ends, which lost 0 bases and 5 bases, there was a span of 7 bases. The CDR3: CASSQDVGETQYF. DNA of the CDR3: TGCGCCAGCAGCCAAGATGTGGGGGAGACCCAGTACTTC.

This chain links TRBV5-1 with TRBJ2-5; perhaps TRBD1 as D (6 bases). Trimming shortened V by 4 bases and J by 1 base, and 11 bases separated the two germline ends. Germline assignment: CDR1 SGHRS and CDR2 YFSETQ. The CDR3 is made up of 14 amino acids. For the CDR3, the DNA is TGCGCCAGCAGCGAAGACAGGATCCAAGAGACCCAGTACTTC. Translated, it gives CASSEDRIQETQYF.

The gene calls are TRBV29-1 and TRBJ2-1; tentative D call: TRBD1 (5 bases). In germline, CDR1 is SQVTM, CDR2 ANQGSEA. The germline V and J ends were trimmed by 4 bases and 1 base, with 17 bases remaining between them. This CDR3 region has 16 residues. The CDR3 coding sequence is TGCAGCGTTGGAACTTCAGGGTCCTTATCCTACAATGAGCAGTTCTTC. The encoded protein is CSVGTSGSLSYNEQFF.

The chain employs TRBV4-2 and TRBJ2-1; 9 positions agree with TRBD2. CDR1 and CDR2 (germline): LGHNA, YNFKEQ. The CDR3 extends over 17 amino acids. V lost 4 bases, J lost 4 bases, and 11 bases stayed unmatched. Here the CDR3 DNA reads TGTGCCAGCAGCCCGCGTGACGCGGGAGGGAATTACAATGAGCAGTTCTTC. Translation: CASSPRDAGGNYNEQFF.

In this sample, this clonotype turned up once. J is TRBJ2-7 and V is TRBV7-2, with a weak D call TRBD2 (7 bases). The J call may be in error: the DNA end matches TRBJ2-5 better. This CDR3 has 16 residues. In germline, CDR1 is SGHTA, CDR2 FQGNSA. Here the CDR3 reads CASSLLSGGASGTQYF. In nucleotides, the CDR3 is TGTGCCAGCAGCTTACTCTCTGGGGGGGCGTCGGGGACCCAGTACTTC.

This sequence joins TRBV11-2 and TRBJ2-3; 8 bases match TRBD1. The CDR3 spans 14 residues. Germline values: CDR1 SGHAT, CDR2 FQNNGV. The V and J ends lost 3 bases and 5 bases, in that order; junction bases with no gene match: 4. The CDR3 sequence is CASSLDRAVDTQYF. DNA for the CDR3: TGTGCCAGCAGCTTGGACAGGGCGGTAGATACGCAGTATTTT.

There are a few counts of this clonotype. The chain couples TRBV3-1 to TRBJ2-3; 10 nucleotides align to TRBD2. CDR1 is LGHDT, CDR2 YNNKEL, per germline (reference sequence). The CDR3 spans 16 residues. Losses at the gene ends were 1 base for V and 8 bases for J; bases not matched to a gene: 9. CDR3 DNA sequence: TGTGCCAGCAGCCAAGTAGCGGGGGGCACCATTGGTACGCAGTATTTT. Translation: CASSQVAGGTIGTQYF.

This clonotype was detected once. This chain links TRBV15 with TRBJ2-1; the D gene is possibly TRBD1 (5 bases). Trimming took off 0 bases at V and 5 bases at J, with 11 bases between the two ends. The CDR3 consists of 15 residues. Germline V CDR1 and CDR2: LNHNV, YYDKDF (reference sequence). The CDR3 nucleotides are TGTGCCACCAGCAGAGATTCCGACAGCCACAATGAGCAGTTCTTC. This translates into CATSRDSDSHNEQFF. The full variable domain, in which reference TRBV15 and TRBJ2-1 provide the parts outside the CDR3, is DAMVIQNPRYQVTQFGKPVTLSCSQTLNHNVMYWYQQKSSQAPKLLFHYYDKDFNNEADTPDNFQSRRPNTSFCFLDIRSPGLGDTAMYLCATSRDSDSHNEQFFGPGTRLTVL.

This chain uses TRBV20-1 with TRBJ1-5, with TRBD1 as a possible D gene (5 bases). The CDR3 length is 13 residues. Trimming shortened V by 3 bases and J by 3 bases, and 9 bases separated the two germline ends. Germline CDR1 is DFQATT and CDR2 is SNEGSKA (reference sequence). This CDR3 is CSASNRPNQPQHF. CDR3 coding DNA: TGCAGTGCTAGTAACAGGCCCAATCAGCCCCAGCATTTT.

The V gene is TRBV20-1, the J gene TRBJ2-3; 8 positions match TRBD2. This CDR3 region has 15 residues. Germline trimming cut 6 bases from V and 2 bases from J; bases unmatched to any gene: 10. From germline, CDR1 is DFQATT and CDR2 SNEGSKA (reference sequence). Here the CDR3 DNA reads TGCAGTGCCAGCGGGAGTACCATATTCACAGATACGCAGTATTTT. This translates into CSASGSTIFTDTQYF.

CDR3 nucleotides: TGTGCCAGCAGCGTAGGATCCAGGGGGGCCACCTACGAGCAGTACTTC. Translated, it gives CASSVGSRGATYEQYF. The chain is built from TRBV9 and TRBJ2-7; possible D gene TRBD1, 7 bases. V was pared by 0 bases and J by 2 bases, with 15 bases between. Germline assignment: CDR1 SGDLS and CDR2 YYNGEE. This CDR3 region has 16 residues.

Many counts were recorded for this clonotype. The CDR3 spells CASSNTDTQYF. CDR3 nucleotide sequence: TGCGCCAGCAGTAATACAGATACGCAGTATTTT. This sequence joins TRBV10-2 and TRBJ2-3; D gene uncertain. V dropped 5 bases and J dropped 3 bases, with 3 bases sitting between them. The CDR3 sequence is 11 residues long. Germline lookup yields CDR1 WSHSY and CDR2 SAAADI.